This T cell receptor (beta chain) was observed in a study of neoadjuvant nivolumab and ipilimumab in lung cancer. In the study overall: The combination arm added day-1 ipilimumab 1 mg/kg to nivolumab 3 mg/kg on days 1, 15, 29. Study-wide findings and caveats: Only a single major-pathologic-response sample was available for clonality analysis.

A word on this clone: What it binds is unknown.

Clones were read by immunoSEQ multiplex PCR, and TCRdb kept only the in-frame ones, dropping some. The sample has about 33,000 clones; around 90% are singletons. V lost 0 bases, J lost 7 bases, and 13 bases stayed unmatched. Germline lookup yields CDR1 LNHNV and CDR2 YYDKDF (reference sequence). The CDR3 spans 18 residues. This clonotype originated in an adult with non-small cell lung cancer. Sequencing used peripheral blood, obtained after neoadjuvant nivolumab, alone or with ipilimumab, at or shortly before surgery. The chain combines TRBV15 with TRBJ2-1, with TRBD2 identical over 9 bases. The CDR3 DNA reads TGTGCCACCAGCAGAGATGCGAGAGGTAGCGGGAGTAGGAATGAGCAGTTCTTC. It specifies CATSRDARGSGSRNEQFF.